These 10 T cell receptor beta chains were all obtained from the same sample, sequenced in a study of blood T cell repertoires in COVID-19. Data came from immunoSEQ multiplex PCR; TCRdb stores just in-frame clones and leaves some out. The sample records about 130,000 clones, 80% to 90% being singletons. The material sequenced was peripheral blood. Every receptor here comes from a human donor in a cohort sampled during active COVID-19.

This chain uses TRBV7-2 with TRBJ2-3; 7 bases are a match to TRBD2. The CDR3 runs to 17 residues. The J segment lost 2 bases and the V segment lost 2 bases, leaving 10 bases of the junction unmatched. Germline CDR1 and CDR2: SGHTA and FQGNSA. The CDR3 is CASSLRSGVDFTDTQYF. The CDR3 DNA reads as TGTGCCAGCAGCTTACGGAGCGGGGTGGACTTCACAGATACGCAGTATTTT.

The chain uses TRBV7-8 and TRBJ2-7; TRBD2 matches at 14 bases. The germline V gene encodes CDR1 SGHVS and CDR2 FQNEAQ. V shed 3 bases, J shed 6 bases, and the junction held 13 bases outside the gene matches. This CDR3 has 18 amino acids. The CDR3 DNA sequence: TGTGCCAGCAGCTTCCCGAACCTCCGACTAGCGGGGGGGCCCGAGCAGTACTTC. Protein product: CASSFPNLRLAGGPEQYF.

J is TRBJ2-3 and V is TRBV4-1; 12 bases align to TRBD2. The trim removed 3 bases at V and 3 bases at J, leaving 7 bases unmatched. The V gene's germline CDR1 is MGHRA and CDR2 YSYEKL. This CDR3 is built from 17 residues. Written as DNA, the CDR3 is TGCGCCAGCAGCCAGGACCTAGCGGGGGGGCCAACAGATACGCAGTATTTT. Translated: CASSQDLAGGPTDTQYF.

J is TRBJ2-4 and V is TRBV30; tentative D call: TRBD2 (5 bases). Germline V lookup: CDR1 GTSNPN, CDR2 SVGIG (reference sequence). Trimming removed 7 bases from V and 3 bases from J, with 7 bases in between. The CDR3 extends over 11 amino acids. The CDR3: CALSGKNIQYF. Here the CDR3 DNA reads TGTGCCTTGAGCGGCAAAAACATTCAGTACTTC.

The CDR3 DNA is TGTGCCAGCAGCTCCGGGGTCAACACTGAAGCTTTCTTT. Encoded protein: CASSSGVNTEAFF. This chain uses TRBV7-3 with TRBJ1-1; the D is unclear. CDR1 SGHTA and CDR2 FQGTGA come from the germline V gene. V was pared by 4 bases and J by 2 bases, with 8 bases between. This CDR3 comprises 13 residues. Combining the CDR3 with reference TRBV7-3 and TRBJ1-1 gives the whole variable domain GAGVSQTPSNKVTEKGKYVELRCDPISGHTALYWYRQSLGQGPEFLIYFQGTGAADDSGLPNDRFFAVRPEGSVSTLKIQRTERGDSAVYLCASSSGVNTEAFFGQGTRLTVV.

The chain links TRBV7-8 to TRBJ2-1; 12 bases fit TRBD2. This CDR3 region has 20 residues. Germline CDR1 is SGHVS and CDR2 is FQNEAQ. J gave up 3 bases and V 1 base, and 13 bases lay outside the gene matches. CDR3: CASSLVVATSGGIGYNEQFF. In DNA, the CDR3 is TGTGCCAGCAGCTTAGTGGTGGCGACTAGCGGGGGCATAGGCTACAATGAGCAGTTCTTC.

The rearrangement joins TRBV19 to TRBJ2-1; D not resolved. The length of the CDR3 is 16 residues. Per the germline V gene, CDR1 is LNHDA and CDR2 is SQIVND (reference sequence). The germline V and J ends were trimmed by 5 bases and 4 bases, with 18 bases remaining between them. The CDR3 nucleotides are TGTGCCAGTAGTCCCTACGGGTCCCTGGCGTACAATGAGCAGTTCTTC. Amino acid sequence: CASSPYGSLAYNEQFF.

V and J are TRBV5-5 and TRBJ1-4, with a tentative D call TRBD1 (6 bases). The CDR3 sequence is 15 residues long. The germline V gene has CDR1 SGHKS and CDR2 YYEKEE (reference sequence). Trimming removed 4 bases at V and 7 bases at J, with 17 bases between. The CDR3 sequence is CASSLMGQGTEKLFF. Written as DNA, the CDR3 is TGTGCCAGCAGCCTGATGGGCCAGGGGACTGAAAAACTGTTTTTT. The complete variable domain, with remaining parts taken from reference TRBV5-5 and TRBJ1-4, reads DAGVTQSPTHLIKTRGQQVTLRCSPISGHKSVSWYQQVLGQGPQFIFQYYEKEERGRGNFPDRFSARQFPNYSSELNVNALLLGDSALYLCASSLMGQGTEKLFFGSGTQLSVL.

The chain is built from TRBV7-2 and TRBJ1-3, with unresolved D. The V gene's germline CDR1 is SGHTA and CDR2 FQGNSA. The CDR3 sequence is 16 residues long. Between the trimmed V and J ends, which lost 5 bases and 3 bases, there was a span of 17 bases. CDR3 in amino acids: CASSPTRAGGGNTIYF. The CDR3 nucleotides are TGTGCCAGCAGCCCCACGAGAGCCGGCGGTGGAAACACCATATATTTT.

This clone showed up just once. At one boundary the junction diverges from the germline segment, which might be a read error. CDR3 in amino acids: CASSSLAGGLTGELFF. The CDR3 DNA follows: TGTGCTAGCAGCTCGCTAGCGGGGGGGCTTACCGGGGAGCTGTTTTTT. The chain joins TRBV7-7 to TRBJ2-2, with 12 positions matching TRBD2. Germline lookup yields CDR1 SSHAT and CDR2 FNYEAQ (reference sequence). The CDR3 is made up of 16 amino acids.